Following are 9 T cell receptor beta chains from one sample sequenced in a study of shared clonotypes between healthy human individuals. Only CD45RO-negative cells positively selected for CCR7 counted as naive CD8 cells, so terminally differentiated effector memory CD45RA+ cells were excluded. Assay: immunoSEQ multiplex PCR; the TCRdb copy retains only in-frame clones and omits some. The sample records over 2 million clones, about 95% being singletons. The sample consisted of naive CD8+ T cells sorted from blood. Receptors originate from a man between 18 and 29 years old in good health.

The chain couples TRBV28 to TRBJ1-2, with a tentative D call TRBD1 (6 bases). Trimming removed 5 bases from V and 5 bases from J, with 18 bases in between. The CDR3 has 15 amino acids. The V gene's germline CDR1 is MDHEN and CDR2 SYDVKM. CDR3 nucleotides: TGTGCCAGCAGTACCGACAGGTTGGGGACTTATGGCTACACCTTC. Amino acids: CASSTDRLGTYGYTF.

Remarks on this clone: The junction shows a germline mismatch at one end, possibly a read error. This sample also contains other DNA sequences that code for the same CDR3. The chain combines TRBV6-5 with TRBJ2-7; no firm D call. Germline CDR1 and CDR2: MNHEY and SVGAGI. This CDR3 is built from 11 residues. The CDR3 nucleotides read TGTGCCAGCAGTTACTCCTCCGAGCAGTACTTC. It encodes CASSYSSEQYF.

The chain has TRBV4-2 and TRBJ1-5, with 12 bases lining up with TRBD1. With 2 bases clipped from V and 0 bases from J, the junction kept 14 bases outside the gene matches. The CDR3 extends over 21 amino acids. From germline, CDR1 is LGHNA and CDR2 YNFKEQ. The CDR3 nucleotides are TGTGCCAGCAGCCAATCCAAATCGGGACAGGGGGCGCGGTCTAGCAATCAGCCCCAGCATTTT. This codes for CASSQSKSGQGARSSNQPQHF.

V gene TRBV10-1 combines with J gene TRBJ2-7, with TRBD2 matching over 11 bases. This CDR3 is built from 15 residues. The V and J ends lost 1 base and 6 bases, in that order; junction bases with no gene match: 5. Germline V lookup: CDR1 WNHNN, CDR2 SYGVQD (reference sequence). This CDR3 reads CASSEFGLAGGEQYF. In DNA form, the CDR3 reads TGCGCCAGCAGTGAGTTCGGGCTAGCGGGAGGCGAGCAGTACTTC.

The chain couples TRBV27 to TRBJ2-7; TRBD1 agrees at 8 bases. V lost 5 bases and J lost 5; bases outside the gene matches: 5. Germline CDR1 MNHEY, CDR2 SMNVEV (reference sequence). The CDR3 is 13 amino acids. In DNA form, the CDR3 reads TGTGCCAGCAGTGGCAGGGGGCTGGACGAGCAGTACTTC. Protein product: CASSGRGLDEQYF.

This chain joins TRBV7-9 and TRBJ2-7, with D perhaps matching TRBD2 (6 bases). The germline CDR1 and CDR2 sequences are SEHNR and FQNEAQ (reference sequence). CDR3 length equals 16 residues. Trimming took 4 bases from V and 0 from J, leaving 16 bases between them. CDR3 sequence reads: CASSSRTGVSSYEQYF. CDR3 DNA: TGTGCCAGCAGCTCCCGAACGGGGGTGAGCTCCTACGAGCAGTACTTC.

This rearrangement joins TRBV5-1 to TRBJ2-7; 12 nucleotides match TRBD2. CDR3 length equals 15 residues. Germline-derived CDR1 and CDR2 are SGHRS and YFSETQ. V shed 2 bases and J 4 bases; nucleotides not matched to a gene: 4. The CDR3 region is CASSFGLAGIYEQYF. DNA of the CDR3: TGCGCCAGCAGCTTCGGACTAGCGGGAATATACGAGCAGTACTTC.

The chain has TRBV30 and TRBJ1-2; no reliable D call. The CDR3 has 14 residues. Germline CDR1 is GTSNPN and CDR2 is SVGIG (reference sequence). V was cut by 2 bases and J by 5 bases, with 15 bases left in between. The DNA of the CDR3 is TGTGCCTGGAGTTTCGGGCCCGATATTTATGGCTACACCTTC. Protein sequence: CAWSFGPDIYGYTF.

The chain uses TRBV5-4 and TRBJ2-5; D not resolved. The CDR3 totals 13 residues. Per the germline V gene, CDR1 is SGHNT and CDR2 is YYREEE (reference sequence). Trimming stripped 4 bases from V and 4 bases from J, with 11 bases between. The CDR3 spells CASSPSMVETQYF. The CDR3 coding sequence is TGTGCCAGCAGCCCTTCCATGGTAGAGACCCAGTACTTC.